Below, 23 T cell receptor beta chains from the same sample are listed, as sequenced in a study of T cells after yellow fever vaccination. TCRdb fed the 5' RACE reads into MiXCR, producing one record per CDR3 protein. This sample has 250,000 to 300,000 distinct CDR3 sequences, with under 15% found just once. The specimen was CD4+ T cells sorted from PBMCs, collected 45 days after the yellow fever booster vaccination. The receptors were sampled from a man aged 30-40 years who received the YFV17D yellow fever vaccine.

This clonotype was observed a handful of times. This chain links TRBV12-3 or TRBV12-4 with TRBJ2-1; D remains unclear. The length of the CDR3 is 11 residues. V gave up 4 bases and J gave up 9 bases, with 7 bases separating them. CDR3 amino acids: CASSYIVEQFF. The CDR3 nucleotides read TGTGCCAGCAGTTATATTGTTGAGCAGTTCTTC.

The V and J genes are TRBV20-1 and TRBJ2-7, with TRBD1 matching over 9 bases. Germline trimming cut 7 bases from V and 3 bases from J; bases unmatched to any gene: 7. CDR1 DFQATT and CDR2 SNEGSKA come from the germline V gene (reference sequence). The CDR3 spans 13 residues. This CDR3 is CSVMGQGIYEQYF. For the CDR3, the DNA is TGCAGTGTTATGGGACAGGGAATCTACGAGCAGTACTTC.

This clonotype was detected a few times. The chain combines TRBV12-3 or TRBV12-4 with TRBJ2-1, with 13 bases identical to TRBD2. The CDR3 is made up of 15 amino acids. J was trimmed by 8 bases and V by 6 bases; bases with no gene match: 7. DNA for the CDR3: TGTGCCAGCAGGTCCGGGACTAGCGGGAAGTATGAGCAGTTCTTC. It yields the protein CASRSGTSGKYEQFF.

The chain joins TRBV28 to TRBJ2-1, with TRBD2 matching 9 bases. Germline CDR1 MDHEN, CDR2 SYDVKM. The CDR3 spans 16 residues. V lost 4 bases to trimming and J lost 5 bases; unmatched junction nucleotides: 9. In nucleotides, the CDR3 is TGTGCCAGCAGTTCCATCCTAGCGGGAAATGACAATGAGCAGTTCTTC. Amino acid sequence: CASSSILAGNDNEQFF.

This clonotype was detected a few times. CDR3 in amino acids: CATGPWGYTF. CDR3 DNA: TGTGCCACAGGCCCGTGGGGCTACACCTTC. The chain carries TRBV6-2 or TRBV6-3 and TRBJ1-2; D call uncertain. Between the trimmed V and J ends, which lost 10 bases and 8 bases, there was a span of 11 bases. This CDR3 is built from 10 residues. Germline loops: CDR1 MNHEY, CDR2 SVGEGT.

This clonotype showed up just a few times. This sequence joins TRBV10-2 and TRBJ2-7; 8 bases map to TRBD1. CDR3 size: 14 residues. V shed 7 bases, J shed 6 bases, and the junction held 11 bases outside the gene matches. The germline V gene encodes CDR1 WSHSY and CDR2 SAAADI. The CDR3 sequence is CASTRGQGAGEQYF. The CDR3 DNA reads as TGCGCCAGCACCCGGGGGCAGGGGGCTGGCGAGCAGTACTTC.

This clonotype was counted only a few times. This rearrangement joins TRBV28 to TRBJ2-7; 8 bases align to TRBD2. The germline V gene encodes CDR1 MDHEN and CDR2 SYDVKM. The CDR3 is made up of 15 amino acids. The trim removed 5 bases at V and 2 bases at J, leaving 8 bases unmatched. The CDR3 reads CASSGPGAGAYEQYF. In nucleotides, the CDR3 is TGTGCCAGCAGTGGCCCAGGAGCGGGAGCCTACGAGCAGTACTTC.

The chain joins TRBV7-2 to TRBJ2-3; 7 bases are a match to TRBD2. CDR3 length: 16 amino acids. V lost 5 bases to trimming and J lost 2 bases; unmatched junction nucleotides: 10. The germline V gene has CDR1 SGHTA and CDR2 FQGNSA. The DNA for the CDR3 is TGTGCCAGCAGCCTACTCTCTAGCGGACCCACAGATACGCAGTATTTT. Protein: CASSLLSSGPTDTQYF.

J is TRBJ2-3 and V is TRBV7-9; D not certain. The germline V and J ends were trimmed by 4 bases and 2 bases, with 19 bases remaining between them. Germline CDR1 and CDR2: SEHNR and FQNEAQ (reference sequence). This CDR3 contains 17 residues. The CDR3 bases are TGTGCCAGCAGCTCTGTATATTCACCTCGCCCCACAGATACGCAGTATTTT. As protein: CASSSVYSPRPTDTQYF.

The chain links TRBV6-2 or TRBV6-3 to TRBJ2-5; unclear D gene. CDR1 and CDR2 (germline): MNHEY, SVGEGT. The CDR3 consists of 12 residues. Between the trimmed V and J ends, which lost 2 bases and 2 bases, there was a span of 3 bases. The CDR3 sequence: CASSYLQETQYF. In DNA form, the CDR3 reads TGTGCCAGCAGTTACCTTCAAGAGACCCAGTACTTC.

This clonotype turned up a few times. The rearrangement joins TRBV6-4 to TRBJ2-7; 7 bases agree with TRBD1. J lost 5 bases, V lost 6 bases, and 1 base had no gene match. CDR3 length: 11 residues. Germline V gene data show CDR1 as MRHNA and CDR2 as SNTAGT. DNA for the CDR3: TGTGCCAGCAGGGGACAGAACGAGCAGTACTTC. Translating gives CASRGQNEQYF.

The sample holds a few counts of this clonotype. V and J are TRBV27 and TRBJ2-5; the match to TRBD2 covers 8 bases. Germline loops: CDR1 MNHEY, CDR2 SMNVEV (reference sequence). The CDR3 runs 15 residues. The V gene end was trimmed by 3 bases and the J gene end by 5 bases; junction bases not matched to a gene: 8. CDR3: CASSFMLAGRETQYF. CDR3 sequence (DNA): TGTGCCAGCAGTTTTATGCTAGCGGGTCGGGAGACCCAGTACTTC.

This rearrangement joins TRBV20-1 to TRBJ1-2; possible D gene TRBD1, 6 bases. The CDR3 runs 14 residues. V dropped 0 bases and J dropped 5 bases, with 13 bases sitting between them. CDR1 is DFQATT and CDR2 is SNEGSKA in the germline V gene (reference sequence). CDR3 protein: CSARDQGQIYGYTF. CDR3 sequence (DNA): TGCAGTGCTAGAGATCAGGGGCAAATTTATGGCTACACCTTC.

The chain couples TRBV5-1 to TRBJ2-7; D is unclear. V was trimmed by 2 bases and J by 0 bases, leaving 12 bases between them. This CDR3 comprises 15 residues. Germline CDR1 SGHRS, CDR2 YFSETQ. The CDR3 is CASSFEGPSSYEQYF. CDR3 bases: TGCGCCAGCAGCTTTGAAGGGCCCTCCTCCTACGAGCAGTACTTC.

This rearrangement joins TRBV2 to TRBJ2-7; tentatively, D is TRBD1 (6 bases). Germline CDR1 and CDR2: SNHLY and FYNNEI. This CDR3 has 14 amino acids. V shed 7 bases and J shed 0 bases, with 13 bases lying between them. CDR3 nucleotide sequence: TGTGCCAGCAAGGACAGCGTTCTCTCCTACGAGCAGTACTTC. Its translation: CASKDSVLSYEQYF.

This clonotype has more than one count but fewer than ten. V and J are TRBV6-5 and TRBJ1-5; D might be TRBD1 (5 bases). CDR1 is MNHEY and CDR2 is SVGAGI in the germline V gene. The CDR3 is made up of 14 amino acids. Between the trimmed V and J ends, which lost 2 bases and 7 bases, there was a span of 12 bases. This CDR3 reads CASSYRGGIQPQHF. In nucleotides, the CDR3 is TGTGCCAGCAGTTACCGCGGGGGGATACAGCCCCAGCATTTT.

This clonotype was recorded a few times. The chain couples TRBV5-1 to TRBJ2-2; a possible D gene is TRBD1 (6 bases). The V gene's germline CDR1 is SGHRS and CDR2 YFSETQ. The CDR3 loop spans 16 amino acids. The ends were cut back, 3 bases at V and 6 bases at J, with 18 bases in the middle. The CDR3 sequence: CASSYGTSDGPGELFF. The CDR3, as DNA: TGCGCCAGCAGCTACGGGACAAGCGATGGTCCCGGGGAGCTGTTTTTT. The full variable domain, in which reference TRBV5-1 and TRBJ2-2 provide the parts outside the CDR3, is KAGVTQTPRYLIKTRGQQVTLSCSPISGHRSVSWYQQTPGQGLQFLFEYFSETQRNKGNFPGRFSGRQFSNSRSEMNVSTLELGDSALYLCASSYGTSDGPGELFFGEGSRLTVL.

This clonotype showed up just a few times. This sequence joins TRBV5-8 and TRBJ2-7; D gene unclear. This CDR3 region has 13 residues. Germline CDR1 reads SGHTS; CDR2 reads YDEGEE. V was shortened by 1 base and J by 5 bases, with 10 bases between the two germline ends. CDR3 in DNA: TGTGCCAGCAGCTTGAGGGCGGTCCACGAGCAGTACTTC. Encoded protein: CASSLRAVHEQYF.

This clonotype was counted a few times. J is TRBJ2-1 and V is TRBV1; the listed D gene, TRBD2, was not tested against the DNA. TRBV1 is recorded as a pseudogene. This CDR3 is built from 18 residues. CDR3 nucleotide sequence: TGCACCAGCAGCCAAGACAAGAGCGGGAGGGGGATGAGGAATGAGCAGTTCTTC. Protein: CTSSQDKSGRGMRNEQFF.

The chain links TRBV20-1 to TRBJ2-3, with 8 bases identical to TRBD1. CDR1 is DFQATT and CDR2 is SNEGSKA in the germline V gene (reference sequence). J gave up 4 bases and V 6 bases, and 9 bases lay outside the gene matches. The CDR3 sequence is 14 residues long. The CDR3 protein is CSAAQGVTADTQYF. The CDR3 nucleotides read TGCAGTGCCGCACAGGGGGTTACGGCAGATACGCAGTATTTT.

In its sample, this clonotype was seen a few times. V gene TRBV7-8 combines with J gene TRBJ2-3, with 10 bases matching TRBD2. Germline assignment: CDR1 SGHVS and CDR2 FQNEAQ. CDR3 size: 18 residues. J lost 2 bases, V lost 6 bases, and 14 bases had no gene match. CDR3 loop: CASRLPKPGTSVTDTQYF. CDR3 sequence (DNA): TGTGCCAGCAGGCTTCCAAAGCCCGGGACTAGCGTCACAGATACGCAGTATTTT.

The chain joins TRBV7-2 to TRBJ2-5; D ambiguous. The CDR3 is 11 residues long. Germline V CDR1 and CDR2: SGHTA, FQGNSA. Trimming cost V 8 bases and J 5 bases, with 9 bases left between them. The CDR3 DNA follows: TGTGCCAGCGCGGCGTGGGAGACCCAGTACTTC. Amino acids: CASAAWETQYF.

The rearrangement uses TRBV3-1 and TRBJ1-1; D is unresolved. This CDR3 has 14 residues. CDR1 is LGHDT, CDR2 YNNKEL, per germline (reference sequence). Trimming shortened V by 5 bases and J by 1 base, and 11 bases separated the two germline ends. CDR3 nucleotide sequence: TGTGCCAGCAGCATCCGGTCCGGGAACACTGAAGCTTTCTTT. This translates into CASSIRSGNTEAFF.